Detailed here is one T cell receptor (beta chain). The antigen is not known. The treatment here: some 19 received Ad26.COV2.S at low or high dose, single or two shots; 5 received placebo; per-sample allocation not given. Sampling was done on day 63 after the first vaccine or placebo injection. The sample belongs to a study of Ad26.COV2.S vaccination and SARS-CoV-2 variants. This table comes from immunoSEQ multiplex PCR, and its TCRdb copy is limited to in-frame clones, with some not included. Of more than 300,000 clones in the sample, approximately 90% were seen once. General study results and limits: Total T cell responses, in the TCR breadth and depth analyses, may have been underestimated. Vaccine recipients and placebo recipients showed similar non-spike TCR breadth.

CDR1 SGHTA and CDR2 FQGNSA come from the germline V gene. The V and J ends lost 5 bases and 4 bases, in that order; junction bases with no gene match: 2. This CDR3 is built from 13 residues. Here the sequenced sample was peripheral blood, taken in a trial of Ad26.COV2.S vaccine versus placebo. The rearrangement uses TRBV7-2 and TRBJ1-3, with 7 positions matching TRBD1. The sequence derives from a person between 18 and 65 years old who received the Ad26.COV2.S COVID-19 vaccine or a placebo. The CDR3 DNA is TGTGCCAGCAGCCGGGACAGAGGAAACACCATATATTTT. It is translated as CASSRDRGNTIYF.